Reported below is one T cell receptor beta chain. The antigen this receptor binds is unknown. Per-nucleotide qualities are absent, and no much larger clonotype sits a single base away. This sample was taken from a study of cytomegalovirus exposure and HLA in healthy donors (dated by TCRdb to 2016 to 2017). As for the study more broadly: According to a later analysis, the roughly 130 validation repertoires were produced on the same platform as the approximately 610 repertoires of the first cohort. The study was designed to test whether signatures of past pathogen exposure could be identified by cataloging public T cell receptors. Besides the first cohort of around 700 subjects, a separate validation cohort made up of over 100 different subjects was used. To predict cytomegalovirus infection status, the study combined high-throughput TCR immunosequencing, statistical association of individual TCRs with disease status, and machine learning. General study outcomes and caveats: In a later analysis, TCRs clustered in the first cohort were found to also tend to co-occur in the 120 or so validation repertoires, with 90% to 95% of cluster scores above 0. Most TCR sequences were seen in very few donors, while some public TCRs were found in many individuals. It was suggested by the authors that the approach could potentially be generalized to other disease states and immunological phenotypes. The study listed approximately 160 TCR beta chains as associated with cytomegalovirus. The classifier was reported to diagnose cytomegalovirus status with high specificity and sensitivity in both the original cohort and the validation cohort. In vitro tests confirmed that three of the cytomegalovirus-associated TCR beta chains recognize cytomegalovirus antigens. A later analysis had no HLA typing for the validation cohort, so co-occurrence there was scored across all 120 or so repertoires.

For CDR1 and CDR2, the germline V gene (reference sequence) lists LNHNV and YYDKDF. From V the trimming removes 3 bases and from J it removes 3 bases, while the gene matches leave 9 bases of the junction unaccounted for. Spanning cysteine to phenylalanine, the CDR3 consists of 16 amino acids. Only the CDR3 portion is preserved as DNA: 48 bases, with reading frame beginning at the first base. Donors formed part of the validation cohort, which comprised over a hundred subjects and was distinct from the first cohort of fewer than 750 subjects. Preparation of the library involved the immunoSEQ multiplex PCR assay. The published analysis was carried out like this. To diagnose cytomegalovirus status from the catalog of TCR beta chain sequences, a statistical classification framework was built. Held by TCRdb, this immuneACCESS table contains in-frame sequences only and omits some clones. Under half of the omission traces to an unresolved V gene where checked; the cause of the rest is unknown. Clone size and the V and J calls come from that table; the DNA yielded D and trimming. The sample has tens of thousands of clones on record, 90% to 95% of them singletons. In total, the top ten clones hold roughly 1.3% of the sample.

The receptor was derived from a woman between 18 and 29 years old in good health and CMV-seronegative. Recombination joined TRBV15 with TRBJ2-7, with 9 bases in between that match TRBD1. The specimen was PBMCs. CDR3 region: CATSSHGPGQGYEQYF. The DNA sequence is as follows: TGTGCCACCAGCAGCCATGGACCGGGACAGGGCTACGAGCAGTACTTC.